The rows below give T cell receptor beta chains drawn from one sample of a study of shared clonotypes between healthy human individuals. Using immunoSEQ multiplex PCR, the repertoire was profiled, and TCRdb retains in-frame clones only, with some absent. The table includes some 1.4 million clones, around 97% detected once. Sequencing was carried out using naive CD4+ T cells sorted from blood. All receptors derive from a man aged 30 to 45 in good health. Both conserved end residues are part of each CDR3. D genes are given only for firm matches. Clone size appears in some rows only: once, few, many, or a class for an expanded clone.

v_call,j_call,clone_size,d_call,cdr3_nt,cdr3_aa
TRBV5-8,TRBJ1-5,once,.,TGTGCCAGCAGCTCCGGCAGGGGCGGAATATATCAGCCCCAGCATTTT,CASSSGRGGIYQPQHF
TRBV27,TRBJ2-3,.,TRBD2,TGTGCCAGCAGTTTACCGGGACTAGGATTCACAGATACGCAGTATTTT,CASSLPGLGFTDTQYF
TRBV13,TRBJ2-3,.,TRBD2,TGTGCCAGCAGCCCCCCCCAGGGACTAAGCACAGATACGCAGTATTTT,CASSPPQGLSTDTQYF
TRBV25-1,TRBJ2-1,.,TRBD2,TGTGCAGGGACTAGCGGGAGGACCTCCTACAATGAGCAGTTCTTC,CAGTSGRTSYNEQFF
TRBV7-3,TRBJ2-1,.,.,TGTGCCAGCAGCCCTCCGGGAGTTGGCTACAATGAGCAGTTCTTC,CASSPPGVGYNEQFF
TRBV10-1,TRBJ2-2,once,.,TGCGCCAGCAGTGGGGGAACCGGGGAGCTGTTTTTT,CASSGGTGELFF
TRBV18,TRBJ2-3,.,TRBD2,TGTGCCAGCTCACCACTAGCGGGTGCTGTCGGAGATACGCAGTATTTT,CASSPLAGAVGDTQYF
TRBV11-2,TRBJ2-7,.,.,TGTGCCAGCAGCCCACCTAGGCCCCGAGCTGGGTCTCATGAGCAGTACTTC,CASSPPRPRAGSHEQYF
TRBV18,TRBJ2-7,.,TRBD1,TGTGCCAGCTCACCGGTCTCTGGACAGGGGGGATACGAGCAGTACTTC,CASSPVSGQGGYEQYF
TRBV18,TRBJ2-1,.,TRBD2,TGTGCCAGCTCACCAGGCCCTAGCGGGAGAAATGAGCAGTTCTTC,CASSPGPSGRNEQFF
TRBV6-5,TRBJ2-2,.,TRBD1,TGTGCCAGCAGGAACAGGGGTTCCACCGGGGAGCTGTTTTTT,CASRNRGSTGELFF
TRBV5-6,TRBJ1-5,.,TRBD1,TGTGCCAGCAGCTTGTCCAGGGGGCGACAGCCCCAGCATTTT,CASSLSRGRQPQHF
TRBV7-2,TRBJ2-5,once,.,TGTGCCAGCAGCTTAGCGGGCGGGGAGAGGGAGACCCAGTACTTC,CASSLAGGERETQYF
TRBV5-1,TRBJ1-1,.,.,TGCGCCAGCAGCCCAGGCCCAACAGGGTCGGACACTGAAGCTTTCTTT,CASSPGPTGSDTEAFF
TRBV7-6,TRBJ1-4,.,TRBD1,TGTGCCAGCAGCCCCACCCCGGGACAGAGCGCAACTAATGAAAAACTGTTTTTT,CASSPTPGQSATNEKLFF
TRBV15,TRBJ2-7,.,.,TGTGCCACCAGCAGAGATTTAGCAGACTACGAGCAGTACTTC,CATSRDLADYEQYF
TRBV6-5,TRBJ2-1,.,TRBD2,TGTGCCAGTCAGTGGGGACTAGCCGAAAATGAGCAGTTCTTC,CASQWGLAENEQFF
TRBV28,TRBJ2-7,.,.,TGTGCCAGCAGTCTACCGCTACGGGCCTCCTACGAGCAGTACTTC,CASSLPLRASYEQYF
TRBV10-3,TRBJ2-2,.,.,TGTGCCATCAGTGAGCAGCAGACCGGGGAGCTGTTTTTT,CAISEQQTGELFF
TRBV27,TRBJ2-7,.,TRBD1,TGTGCCAGCAGTTCTGGACAGGCTCCCTACGAGCAGTACTTC,CASSSGQAPYEQYF
TRBV7-8,TRBJ2-5,.,.,TGTGCCAGCAGCTTAACCCAAGAGACCCAGTACTTC,CASSLTQETQYF
TRBV5-1,TRBJ2-7,.,TRBD1,TGCGCCAGCAGCCCCCGGTGGGACAGGGAAAACGAGCAGTACTTC,CASSPRWDRENEQYF
TRBV30,TRBJ2-2,once,TRBD1,TGTGCCTGGAGTGAGGGACAGGGGGAAACCGGGGAGCTGTTTTTT,CAWSEGQGETGELFF
TRBV4-3,TRBJ2-1,.,.,TGCGCCAGCAGCCAGTCCCGGGTCTCGGCGGAGCAGTTCTTC,CASSQSRVSAEQFF
TRBV5-4,TRBJ2-7,few,TRBD2,TGTGCCAGCAAGCTTGGTGGACTAGCGGGAGGGCCAAGCTACGAGCAGTACTTC,CASKLGGLAGGPSYEQYF
TRBV27,TRBJ1-1,.,.,TGTGCCAGCAGTTTAATAGGGGGGCTACCTACTGAAGCTTTCTTT,CASSLIGGLPTEAFF
TRBV7-9,TRBJ2-2,.,.,TGTGCCAGCAGCTTAGCACACGGGGGAGAACGGGAGCTGTTTTTT,CASSLAHGGERELFF
TRBV14,TRBJ2-3,.,TRBD1,TGTGCCAGCAGCCTTTTCCGGACAGGGAGAGATACGCAGTATTTT,CASSLFRTGRDTQYF
TRBV5-1,TRBJ2-3,.,TRBD2,TGCGCCAGCAGCTTGGGAAGGACTAGCGGGAGGCGGACCACAGATACGCAGTATTTT,CASSLGRTSGRRTTDTQYF
TRBV18,TRBJ2-1,.,.,TGTGCCAGCTTCCTCGCGGGGAGCTCCTACAATGAGCAGTTCTTC,CASFLAGSSYNEQFF
TRBV27,TRBJ2-1,.,.,TGTGCCAGCAGTACTACTAATTCATGGGATGGTGAGCAGTTCTTC,CASSTTNSWDGEQFF
TRBV5-1,TRBJ2-3,once,TRBD1,TGCGCCAGTAGGTATGACAGGGGACCAGATACGCAGTATTTT,CASRYDRGPDTQYF
TRBV10-1,TRBJ2-2,.,.,TGCGCCAGCAGTGATGGACGGACGAACACCGGGGAGCTGTTTTTT,CASSDGRTNTGELFF
TRBV5-1,TRBJ2-7,.,.,TGCGCCAGCAGCTTGGCCGGCCACGAGCAGTACTTC,CASSLAGHEQYF
TRBV11-2,TRBJ2-3,.,TRBD2,TGTGCCAGCAGCCCTCGGACTAGCGGGGTCGGGGATACGCAGTATTTT,CASSPRTSGVGDTQYF
TRBV29-1,TRBJ1-1,.,.,TGCAGCGGTAGCCGGGACTCCAACATTGGCACTGAAGCTTTCTTT,CSGSRDSNIGTEAFF
TRBV9,TRBJ2-1,once,.,TGTGCCAGCAGCCGCTCAATCATCCAGGGGAATGAGCAGTTCTTC,CASSRSIIQGNEQFF
TRBV5-1,TRBJ2-7,.,TRBD2,TGCGCCAGCAGTGTCGGGCTAGCGGGAGGAGGGGAGCAGTACTTC,CASSVGLAGGGEQYF
TRBV5-4,TRBJ2-7,.,TRBD2,TGTGCCAGCAGCCGTGTGGTTGCTAGCGGGATCCACGAGCAGTACTTC,CASSRVVASGIHEQYF
TRBV18,TRBJ2-3,.,TRBD2,TGTGCCAGCTCACCTGGTGTTCTAGCGGGCCGGTCGACGCAGTATTTT,CASSPGVLAGRSTQYF